This entry describes one TCR beta chain. The antigen is not known. The record originates from a study of CD8+ T cells in alopecia areata. RNA, once extracted, was reverse transcribed into cDNA for use as the sequencing template. Here immunoSEQ multiplex PCR was the method, and the copy in TCRdb shows in-frame clones only, minus some. The table includes roughly 99,000 clones, around 83% detected once. General study findings and limits: In scalp, tofacitinib significantly decreased clonality and expanded CD8+ clones among the top 100. Scalp sample sequencing also detects resident alphabeta T cells of normal skin.

Treatment indicated: oral pan-JAK inhibitor, 5-10 mg twice daily. Alopecia areata patients provided lesional scalp punch biopsies and peripheral blood. Sequences were derived from CD8+ T cells sorted from blood, sampled at week 24, from a patient treated with tofacitinib. The origin of this receptor is a human donor with alopecia areata.

The CDR3 region is CASSPPSGASGGASDTQYF. CDR3 coding DNA: TGTGCCAGCAGCCCCCCCTCTGGGGCTAGCGGGGGGGCATCAGATACGCAGTATTTT. The V gene is TRBV7-9, the J gene TRBJ2-3; 12 nucleotides align to TRBD2. Germline trimming cut 5 bases from V and 4 bases from J; bases unmatched to any gene: 16. CDR1 is SEHNR, CDR2 FQNEAQ, per germline (reference sequence). The CDR3 covers 19 residues.